This entry describes one TCR beta chain. Its antigen is still unknown. This sample is drawn from a study of blood T cells in healthy people across ages. Findings of the study overall: Relative to aged donors, long-lived donors carried more naive CD4+ cells and displayed higher diversity.

A second PCR of about 7 to 12 cycles used a sample-barcoded 5' primer and a J-beta primer mix. From the 5' RACE reads, TCRdb called clonotypes with MiXCR, one entry per CDR3 protein. The sample holds 600,000 to 850,000 distinct CDR3 sequences, approximately 39% seen once. Sequenced input: blood. This clonotype was obtained from a woman aged 55-70 years in good health.

The CDR3 loop reads CSARDSRTSTDTQYF. CDR3 bases: TGCAGTGCTAGAGATAGTCGGACTAGCACAGATACGCAGTATTTT. The V gene is TRBV20-1, the J gene TRBJ2-3, with D possibly TRBD2 on 5 matching bases. CDR3 length: 15 residues. From germline, CDR1 is DFQATT and CDR2 SNEGSKA (reference sequence). Between the trimmed V and J ends, which lost 0 bases and 0 bases, there was a span of 10 bases.